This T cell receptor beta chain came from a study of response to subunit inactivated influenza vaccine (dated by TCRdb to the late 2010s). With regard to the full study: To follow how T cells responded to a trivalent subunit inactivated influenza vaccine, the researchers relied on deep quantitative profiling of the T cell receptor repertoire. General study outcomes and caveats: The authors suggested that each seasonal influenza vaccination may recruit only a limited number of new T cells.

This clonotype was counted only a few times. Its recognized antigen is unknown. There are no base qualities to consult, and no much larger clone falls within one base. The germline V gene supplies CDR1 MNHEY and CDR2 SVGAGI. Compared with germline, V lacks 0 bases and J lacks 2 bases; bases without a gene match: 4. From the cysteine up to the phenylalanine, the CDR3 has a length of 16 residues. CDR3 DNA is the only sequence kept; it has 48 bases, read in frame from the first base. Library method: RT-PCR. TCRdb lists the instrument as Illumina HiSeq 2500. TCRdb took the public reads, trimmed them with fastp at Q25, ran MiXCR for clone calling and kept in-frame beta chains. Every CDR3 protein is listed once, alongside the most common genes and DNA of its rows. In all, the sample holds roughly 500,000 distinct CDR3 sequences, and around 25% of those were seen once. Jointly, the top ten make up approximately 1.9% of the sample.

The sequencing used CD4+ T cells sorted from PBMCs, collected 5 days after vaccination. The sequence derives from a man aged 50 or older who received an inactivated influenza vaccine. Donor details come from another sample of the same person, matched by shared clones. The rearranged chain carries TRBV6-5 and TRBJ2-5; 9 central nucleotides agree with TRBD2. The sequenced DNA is TGTGCCAGCAGTTACTCTCGCGGGAGGGCACAAGAGACCCAGTACTTC. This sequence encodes CASSYSRGRAQETQYF.